This T cell receptor beta chain was sequenced for a study of beta chain features in type 1 diabetes. On the study more broadly: Age, gender and cell yields were alike across patients and healthy donors.

This clone was seen a handful of times. The antigen remains undetermined. Per donor, one heparinised blood draw averaged roughly 110 mL. Each of the CD4+ naive, central memory, regulatory and stem cell-like memory populations was sorted via CD45RO/CCR7/CD25/CD127/CD95/CD27. Overall study findings and caveats: When Type 1 diabetes patients were examined, their TCRB CDR3s proved moderately but significantly shorter in all four CD4+ subsets.

V lost 4 bases, J lost 4 bases, and 9 bases lay in between. CDR1 and CDR2 (germline): MDHEN, SYDVKM. This CDR3 contains 13 residues. The isolated RNA, all of it, was reverse transcribed, so expressed TCRB transcripts were what got sequenced. Libraries were prepared by immunoSEQ multiplex PCR; TCRdb keeps only in-frame clonotypes and omits some of them. The table records around 650,000 clones, 9.5% to 15% of them present only once. This TCR came from a man aged 30 to 45 with type 1 diabetes. What was sequenced was naive CD4+ T cells from blood. The rearrangement links TRBV28 to TRBJ2-3; no reliable D call. In DNA form, the CDR3 reads TGTGCCAGCAGTTCGGGCGTCGCAGATACGCAGTATTTT. Its translation: CASSSGVADTQYF. The variable domain in full, with the rest retrieved from reference TRBV28 and TRBJ2-3, is DVKVTQSSRYLVKRTGEKVFLECVQDMDHENMFWYRQDPGLGLRLIYFSYDVKMKEKGDIPEGYSVSREKKERFSLILESASTNQTSMYLCASSSGVADTQYFGPGTRLTVL.